The rows below give T cell receptor beta chains drawn from one sample of a study of blood T cell repertoires in COVID-19. Clones were sequenced by immunoSEQ multiplex PCR, and TCRdb holds only the in-frame ones, with some missing. This table holds nearly 200,000 clones, approximately 91% found once. The sequenced material came from peripheral blood. The source is a woman in her thirties or forties who had recovered from COVID-19. Each CDR3 is given with its conserved first and last residue. The order of the fields is clone size, D gene, J gene, V gene, CDR3 DNA, CDR3 protein. The D gene is left open where the match is weak. Clone size is shown for a subset of rows, as once, few, many or a class of expanded clone.

.,.,TRBJ2-7,TRBV21-1,TGTGCCAGCAGCGCCTGGAGTGACGGGAGCTACGAGCAGTACTTC,CASSAWSDGSYEQYF
.,.,TRBJ2-7,TRBV10-3,TGTGCCATCAGTGAGTCAAGTGGGCTCCAGGGGGAGCAGTACTTC,CAISESSGLQGEQYF
.,TRBD2,TRBJ2-1,TRBV29-1,TGCAGCGTTGATCAAGGCGGGAGCTCCTACAATGAGCAGTTCTTC,CSVDQGGSSYNEQFF
.,TRBD1,TRBJ1-6,TRBV14,TGTGCCAGCAGCCAAGCGAAGATGCCCCCATTCGCAGGGGGCCTTAATTCACCCCTCCACTTT,CASSQAKMPPFAGGLNSPLHF
once,.,TRBJ1-2,TRBV3-1/TRBV3-2,TGTGCCAGCAGCCCCGCGGGGGGCGCCAATTATGGCTACACCTTC,CASSPAGGANYGYTF
once,TRBD1,TRBJ1-2,TRBV19,TGTGCCAGTAGTCCCGGGGACAGAATTAACTATGGCTACACCTTC,CASSPGDRINYGYTF
.,TRBD1,TRBJ2-1,TRBV27,TGTGCCAGCACCCGGACAGGGAACTACAATGAGCAGTTCTTC,CASTRTGNYNEQFF
.,TRBD1,TRBJ2-5,TRBV24-1,TGTGCCACCAGTGATTCCAGGACAGGAAGTATCCCCACCCCCAAAGAGACCCAGTACTTC,CATSDSRTGSIPTPKETQYF
once,TRBD2,TRBJ2-7,TRBV27,TGTGCCAGCAGTCCTAGCGGGAACCTCTACGAGCAGTACTTC,CASSPSGNLYEQYF
.,TRBD1,TRBJ1-2,TRBV12-3/TRBV12-4,TGTGCCAGCAGGCGACAGGGCGCCTATGGCTACACCTTC,CASRRQGAYGYTF
.,TRBD1,TRBJ1-4,TRBV4-1,TGCGCCAGCAGTCCTGGGACAGGGGGCGTCCGGGCTAATGAAAAACTGTTTTTT,CASSPGTGGVRANEKLFF
once,TRBD1,TRBJ1-4,TRBV5-6,TGTGCCAGCAGCCGACAGGGAACAAGAAGAGCGGCTGAAAAACTGTTTTTT,CASSRQGTRRAAEKLFF
.,TRBD1,TRBJ1-2,TRBV19,TGTGCCAGTAGTCCAAACTCCGGGACAGGGGGTGGCTACACCTTC,CASSPNSGTGGGYTF
.,TRBD1,TRBJ1-5,TRBV19,TGTGCCAGTAGTATGGACCGGGACAGGCCCCAGCATTTT,CASSMDRDRPQHF
once,.,TRBJ2-1,TRBV19,TGTGCCAGTGGGCGGTCGGGCGGGGAGCAGTTCTTC,CASGRSGGEQFF
.,TRBD1,TRBJ1-1,TRBV7-2,TGTGCCAGCAGCTTACCCAGGACAGGGGCCTTTATGAACACTGAAGCTTTCTTT,CASSLPRTGAFMNTEAFF
.,TRBD2,TRBJ2-1,TRBV30,TGTGCCTGGAGTCCCGCCCTAGCGGGTCTTGGGAATGAGCAGTTCTTC,CAWSPALAGLGNEQFF
.,TRBD1,TRBJ1-3,TRBV19,TGTGCCAGTAATCGGGACAGCAACTCTGGAAACACCATATATTTT,CASNRDSNSGNTIYF
.,.,TRBJ2-7,TRBV25-1,TGTGCCAGCAGTGGTTACAGGGCTCAAGAGCAGTACTTC,CASSGYRAQEQYF
.,.,TRBJ1-2,TRBV19,TGTGCCAGTAGTATAGATCCGTGGGGAGGAGGCTACACCTTC,CASSIDPWGGGYTF
.,TRBD1,TRBJ1-1,TRBV7-9,TGTGCCAGCAGCCGGACAGGCTCCACTGAAGCTTTCTTT,CASSRTGSTEAFF
.,.,TRBJ2-7,TRBV2,TGTGCCAGCAGTGGGATGGCAGGAAAATTTTACGAGCAGTACTTC,CASSGMAGKFYEQYF
.,TRBD1,TRBJ1-3,TRBV24-1,TGTGCCACCAGTGATTCCCCCGGGACAGATCACTCTGGAAACACCATATATTTT,CATSDSPGTDHSGNTIYF
.,.,TRBJ1-2,TRBV19,TGTGCCAGTAGTCCCTCCGGCAGCCGAGGGTATGGCTACACCTTC,CASSPSGSRGYGYTF
.,.,TRBJ1-1,TRBV30,TGTGCCTTTGACCCAGGGCTGGCCAGGGCTTTCTTT,CAFDPGLARAFF
once,.,TRBJ2-2,TRBV5-4,TGTGCCAGCAGCTTGGGGGGGCTCGACACCGGGGAGCTGTTTTTT,CASSLGGLDTGELFF
.,TRBD2,TRBJ2-7,TRBV7-2,TGTGCCAGCAGCCGTATGGCTAGCGGGAGCGACGAGCAGTACTTC,CASSRMASGSDEQYF
.,TRBD1,TRBJ1-4,TRBV7-9,TGTGCCAGCAGCACCCCGACAGGGCGAGTTGAAAAACTGTTTTTT,CASSTPTGRVEKLFF
.,TRBD1,TRBJ2-1,TRBV7-2,TGTGCCAGCGGGGGTTGGGACAGGCAGTTCTTC,CASGGWDRQFF
once,.,TRBJ1-3,TRBV28,TGTGCCAGCAGTACCGCAGGACAGCTCTCTGGAAACACCATATATTTT,CASSTAGQLSGNTIYF
.,.,TRBJ2-5,TRBV18,TGTGCCAGCTCACCAGTGGGTAACAGCCAAGAGACCCAGTACTTC,CASSPVGNSQETQYF
.,.,TRBJ2-5,TRBV19,TGTGCCAGTTCAGAGACTGGAGGGATGGAGACCCAGTACTTC,CASSETGGMETQYF
.,.,TRBJ2-1,TRBV4-2,TGTGCCAGCAGCCAAGATATTCGACGGGACTCCTACAATGAGCAGTTCTTC,CASSQDIRRDSYNEQFF
few,TRBD1,TRBJ1-2,TRBV30,TGTGCCTGGAGAGCCCGGGACAGGGGGCTTCTTGACTATGGCTACACCTTC,CAWRARDRGLLDYGYTF
.,TRBD2,TRBJ2-1,TRBV5-1,TGCGCCAGCAGCCAAGGACTAGCGGGAGGAACCTACAATGAGCAGTTCTTC,CASSQGLAGGTYNEQFF
.,TRBD1,TRBJ1-5,TRBV7-2,TGTGCCAGCAGCAACGGACAGGGGGGACTTCAGCCCCAGCATTTT,CASSNGQGGLQPQHF
.,TRBD1,TRBJ1-5,TRBV24-1,TGTGCCACCAGTAAAACCGGGACAGGGGGCAATCAGCCCCAGCATTTT,CATSKTGTGGNQPQHF
.,.,TRBJ2-7,TRBV7-8,TGTGCCAGCAGCTTAGGATTCCGGGTCGAGCAGTACTTC,CASSLGFRVEQYF
.,.,TRBJ1-3,TRBV27,TGTGCCAGCAGTTTGGCTCCTCCAGGGATCCCTGGAAACACCATATATTTT,CASSLAPPGIPGNTIYF